The source of this T cell receptor beta chain is a study of T cell responses to AZD1222 COVID-19 vaccine. Study-wide points: It should be noted that donors were predominantly white British and more often female, and clonal diversity was possibly underestimated.

Sequencing was performed with immunoSEQ multiplex PCR; in TCRdb, only in-frame clones are kept and a portion is missing. The repertoire holds around 78,000 clones, with about 90% as singletons. From germline, CDR1 is MNHNS and CDR2 SASEGT. Trimming took off 1 base at V and 9 bases at J, with 13 bases between the two ends. This CDR3 has 13 residues. As concerns this clone: Its antigen is as yet unknown.

Sample: peripheral blood, taken on day 0 of MenACWY control vaccination. This TCR was sampled from an adult in good health. The chain links TRBV6-1 to TRBJ2-7; D remains ambiguous. CDR3 residues: CASSEGIGSPQYF. The CDR3, as DNA: TGTGCCAGCAGTGAAGGGATAGGGTCCCCGCAGTACTTC.